The rows below give T cell receptor beta chains drawn from one sample of a study of T-cell reconstitution after alpha-beta-depleted transplantation in children. TCRdb reanalysed the PCR reads using MiXCR and keeps one entry per CDR3 protein. The repertoire has about 600,000 distinct CDR3 sequences, under 15% of them found once; the top ten carry about 2%. Specimen: PBMCs, mostly from graft donor cells, collected 360 days after TCRalphabeta/CD19-depleted stem cell transplant. These receptors all stem from a male patient younger than 18 who had a stem cell transplant for acute myeloid leukemia, so the T cells may come from the graft donor. CDR3s include the opening cysteine and the closing phenylalanine or tryptophan. A D gene is named only where the DNA matches it firmly. A row's size may be missing; if present it is once, few, many or a size class.

clone_size: many; cdr3_length: 14; j_call: TRBJ2-2; d_call: -; v_call: TRBV9; cdr3_nt: TGTGCCAGCAAGGGTGGAGGAAACACCGGGGAGCTGTTTTTT; cdr3_aa: CASKGGGNTGELFF
clone_size: -; cdr3_length: 16; j_call: TRBJ2-7; d_call: -; v_call: TRBV10-3; cdr3_nt: TGTGCCATCAGTGGCCATAGGAGGGTCGAAACCTACGAGCAGTACTTC; cdr3_aa: CAISGHRRVETYEQYF
clone_size: -; cdr3_length: 14; j_call: TRBJ2-2; d_call: -; v_call: TRBV5-6; cdr3_nt: TGTGCCAGCAGCTTGCCCCGGAACACCGGGGAGCTGTTTTTT; cdr3_aa: CASSLPRNTGELFF
clone_size: -; cdr3_length: 15; j_call: TRBJ2-1; d_call: TRBD1; v_call: TRBV4-2; cdr3_nt: TGTGCCAGCAGCCCCCCGGGACAGACCTACAATGAGCAGTTCTTC; cdr3_aa: CASSPPGQTYNEQFF
clone_size: few; cdr3_length: 13; j_call: TRBJ2-7; d_call: TRBD2; v_call: TRBV10-3; cdr3_nt: TGTGCCATCAGTGAACTAGCGGGAGGTTACGAGTACTTC; cdr3_aa: CAISELAGGYEYF
clone_size: -; cdr3_length: 18; j_call: TRBJ2-1; d_call: TRBD2; v_call: TRBV7-9; cdr3_nt: TGTGCCAGCGGCCCCGGGACTAGCTCGGGGGTCTCCTACAATGAGCAGTTCTTC; cdr3_aa: CASGPGTSSGVSYNEQFF
clone_size: few; cdr3_length: 14; j_call: TRBJ2-7; d_call: -; v_call: TRBV7-9; cdr3_nt: TGTGCCAGCAGCTCCCGACGGAGCTCCTACGAGCAGTACTTC; cdr3_aa: CASSSRRSSYEQYF
clone_size: -; cdr3_length: 16; j_call: TRBJ2-1; d_call: -; v_call: TRBV19; cdr3_nt: TGTGCCAGTAGTGGTCTACTTACACTTATCTACAATGAGCAGTTCTTC; cdr3_aa: CASSGLLTLIYNEQFF
clone_size: many; cdr3_length: 16; j_call: TRBJ2-3; d_call: TRBD2; v_call: TRBV28; cdr3_nt: TGTGCCAGCAGTTTGATATCACTAGCGGGAGCAGATACGCAGTATTTT; cdr3_aa: CASSLISLAGADTQYF
clone_size: few; cdr3_length: 15; j_call: TRBJ2-1; d_call: TRBD2; v_call: TRBV9; cdr3_nt: TGTGCCAGCAGCGTAGTGGCTGAGACTAGCAGTGAGCAGTTCTTC; cdr3_aa: CASSVVAETSSEQFF
clone_size: -; cdr3_length: 14; j_call: TRBJ2-7; d_call: -; v_call: TRBV20-1; cdr3_nt: TGCAGTGCTATTACCGACCGGAGCTCCTACGAGCAGTACTTC; cdr3_aa: CSAITDRSSYEQYF
clone_size: -; cdr3_length: 13; j_call: TRBJ2-1; d_call: -; v_call: TRBV29-1; cdr3_nt: TGCAGCGTTGAACCCGTAAGGGCCAGCGAGCAGTTCTTC; cdr3_aa: CSVEPVRASEQFF
clone_size: few; cdr3_length: 17; j_call: TRBJ2-3; d_call: -; v_call: TRBV12-3/TRBV12-4; cdr3_nt: TGTGCCAGCAGTCCCCCCTTTTTGCGGCCCAGCACAGATACGCAGTATTTT; cdr3_aa: CASSPPFLRPSTDTQYF
clone_size: -; cdr3_length: 13; j_call: TRBJ2-7; d_call: -; v_call: TRBV29-1; cdr3_nt: TGCAGCGTTGAAAGGCAAAGGGGCTACGAGCAGTACTTC; cdr3_aa: CSVERQRGYEQYF
clone_size: many; cdr3_length: 12; j_call: TRBJ1-5; d_call: -; v_call: TRBV7-2; cdr3_nt: TGTGCCAGCAGCCGCCCGAATCAGCCCCAGCATTTT; cdr3_aa: CASSRPNQPQHF
clone_size: -; cdr3_length: 16; j_call: TRBJ2-7; d_call: TRBD2; v_call: TRBV7-2; cdr3_nt: TGTGCCAGCAGCCCTCTAGCGGGCATCCTAGCGGGCGAGCAGTACTTC; cdr3_aa: CASSPLAGILAGEQYF
clone_size: many; cdr3_length: 15; j_call: TRBJ2-3; d_call: -; v_call: TRBV12-3/TRBV12-4; cdr3_nt: TGTGCCAGCAGTTTAGTAGCCGCTAGCACAGATACGCAGTATTTT; cdr3_aa: CASSLVAASTDTQYF
clone_size: -; cdr3_length: 15; j_call: TRBJ2-5; d_call: TRBD2; v_call: TRBV7-9; cdr3_nt: TGTGCCAGCAGCCGAACTAGCGGAGCTTCCAGGACCCAGTACTTC; cdr3_aa: CASSRTSGASRTQYF
clone_size: few; cdr3_length: 14; j_call: TRBJ2-7; d_call: -; v_call: TRBV7-9; cdr3_nt: TGTGCCAGCAGCTTTCAGGGCCCCGGTTACGAGCAGTACTTC; cdr3_aa: CASSFQGPGYEQYF
clone_size: few; cdr3_length: 13; j_call: TRBJ2-7; d_call: TRBD1; v_call: TRBV30; cdr3_nt: TGTGCCTGGAGCCCCCGGGACAGCAACGAGCAGTACTTC; cdr3_aa: CAWSPRDSNEQYF
clone_size: -; cdr3_length: 17; j_call: TRBJ2-7; d_call: TRBD2; v_call: TRBV5-1; cdr3_nt: TGCGCCAGCACGTCCTGGACTAGCAGACTGAGCTCCTACGAGCAGTACTTC; cdr3_aa: CASTSWTSRLSSYEQYF
clone_size: -; cdr3_length: 13; j_call: TRBJ1-5; d_call: -; v_call: TRBV12-3/TRBV12-4; cdr3_nt: TGTGCCAGCAGTCCGTTCGACAATCAGCCCCAGCATTTT; cdr3_aa: CASSPFDNQPQHF
clone_size: many; cdr3_length: 17; j_call: TRBJ2-1; d_call: -; v_call: TRBV15; cdr3_nt: TGTGCCACCAGCAGAGATTCGAGGGGGGGGCCCTACAATGAGCAGTTCTTC; cdr3_aa: CATSRDSRGGPYNEQFF
clone_size: -; cdr3_length: 17; j_call: TRBJ2-7; d_call: TRBD2; v_call: TRBV12-3/TRBV12-4; cdr3_nt: TGTGCCAGCAGTCCGTCCCCTAGCGGGACGAGCTCCTACGAGCAGTACTTC; cdr3_aa: CASSPSPSGTSSYEQYF
clone_size: -; cdr3_length: 12; j_call: TRBJ2-1; d_call: -; v_call: TRBV13; cdr3_nt: TGTGCCAGCAGCTTAGGAGCTAGCGAGCAGTTCTTC; cdr3_aa: CASSLGASEQFF
clone_size: many; cdr3_length: 13; j_call: TRBJ2-1; d_call: -; v_call: TRBV28; cdr3_nt: TGTGCCAGCAGTTTTACAGCCTACAATGAGCAGTTCTTC; cdr3_aa: CASSFTAYNEQFF
clone_size: -; cdr3_length: 13; j_call: TRBJ2-7; d_call: -; v_call: TRBV29-1; cdr3_nt: TGCAGCGTACGATCTCTGTTTGGACCGAGGCAGTACTTC; cdr3_aa: CSVRSLFGPRQYF
clone_size: -; cdr3_length: 16; j_call: TRBJ2-3; d_call: -; v_call: TRBV11-2; cdr3_nt: TGTGCCAGCAGCCCCCTGGCGGAGGCCTACACAGATACGCAGTATTTT; cdr3_aa: CASSPLAEAYTDTQYF
clone_size: -; cdr3_length: 13; j_call: TRBJ2-1; d_call: -; v_call: TRBV20-1; cdr3_nt: TGCAGTGCTGTCAGCTCCTCCTACAATGAGCAGTTCTTC; cdr3_aa: CSAVSSSYNEQFF
clone_size: many; cdr3_length: 13; j_call: TRBJ2-1; d_call: TRBD1; v_call: TRBV12-3/TRBV12-4; cdr3_nt: TGTGCCAGCAGCCAGAACAGGGGGAATGAGCAGTTCTTC; cdr3_aa: CASSQNRGNEQFF
clone_size: -; cdr3_length: 16; j_call: TRBJ2-7; d_call: TRBD2; v_call: TRBV9; cdr3_nt: TGTGCCAGCAGCGTAGCTTCGCGGGAGGGCTTCTACGAGCAGTACTTC; cdr3_aa: CASSVASREGFYEQYF
clone_size: -; cdr3_length: 17; j_call: TRBJ2-1; d_call: TRBD2; v_call: TRBV20-1; cdr3_nt: TGCAGTGCTAGAACCTGGGGGACTAGCGGGAGAGACCTAGAGCAGTTCTTC; cdr3_aa: CSARTWGTSGRDLEQFF
clone_size: many; cdr3_length: 13; j_call: TRBJ1-5; d_call: -; v_call: TRBV7-6; cdr3_nt: TGTGCCAGCAGCCCCGACGGTAATCAGCCCCAGCATTTT; cdr3_aa: CASSPDGNQPQHF
clone_size: many; cdr3_length: 15; j_call: TRBJ2-4; d_call: TRBD2; v_call: TRBV24-1; cdr3_nt: TGTGCCACCAGTGATTTGGCTAGCGGGACAAACATTCAGTACTTC; cdr3_aa: CATSDLASGTNIQYF
clone_size: few; cdr3_length: 15; j_call: TRBJ2-1; d_call: TRBD2; v_call: TRBV18; cdr3_nt: TGTGCCAGCTCCCTCTCCGGCGGGAGGGGAAATGAGCAGTTCTTC; cdr3_aa: CASSLSGGRGNEQFF